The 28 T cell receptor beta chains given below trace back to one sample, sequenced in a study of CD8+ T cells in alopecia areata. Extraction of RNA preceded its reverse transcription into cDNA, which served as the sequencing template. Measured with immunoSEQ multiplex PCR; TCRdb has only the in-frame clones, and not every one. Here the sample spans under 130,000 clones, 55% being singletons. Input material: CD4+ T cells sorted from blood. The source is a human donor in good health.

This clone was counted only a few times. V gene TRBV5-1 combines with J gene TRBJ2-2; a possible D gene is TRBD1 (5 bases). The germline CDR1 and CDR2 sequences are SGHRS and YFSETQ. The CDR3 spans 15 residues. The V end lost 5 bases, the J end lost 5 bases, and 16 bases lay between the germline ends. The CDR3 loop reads CASSLGLVTTGELFF. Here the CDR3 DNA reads TGCGCCAGCAGTCTGGGGCTAGTTACAACCGGGGAGCTGTTTTTT.

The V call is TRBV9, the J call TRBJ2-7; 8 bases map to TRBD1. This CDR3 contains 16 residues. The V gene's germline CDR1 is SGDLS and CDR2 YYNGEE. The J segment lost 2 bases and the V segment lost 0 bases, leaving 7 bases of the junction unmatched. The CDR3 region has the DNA TGTGCCAGCAGCGTAGATCCAGGACAGGGAACCTACGAGCAGTACTTC. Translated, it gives CASSVDPGQGTYEQYF. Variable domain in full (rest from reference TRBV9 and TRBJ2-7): DSGVTQTPKHLITATGQRVTLRCSPRSGDLSVYWYQQSLDQGLQFLIQYYNGEERAKGNILERFSAQQFPDLHSELNLSSLELGDSALYFCASSVDPGQGTYEQYFGPGTRLTVT.

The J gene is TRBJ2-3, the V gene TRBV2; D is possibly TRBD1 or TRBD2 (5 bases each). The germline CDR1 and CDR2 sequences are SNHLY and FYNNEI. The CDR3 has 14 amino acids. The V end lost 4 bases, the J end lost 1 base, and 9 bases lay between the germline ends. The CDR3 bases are TGTGCCAGCAGTGTGAGAGGGGGCACAGATACGCAGTATTTT. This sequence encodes CASSVRGGTDTQYF. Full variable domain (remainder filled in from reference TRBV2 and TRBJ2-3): EPEVTQTPSHQVTQMGQEVILRCVPISNHLYFYWYRQILGQKVEFLVSFYNNEISEKSEIFDDQFSVERPDGSNFTLKIRSTKLEDSAMYFCASSVRGGTDTQYFGPGTRLTVL.

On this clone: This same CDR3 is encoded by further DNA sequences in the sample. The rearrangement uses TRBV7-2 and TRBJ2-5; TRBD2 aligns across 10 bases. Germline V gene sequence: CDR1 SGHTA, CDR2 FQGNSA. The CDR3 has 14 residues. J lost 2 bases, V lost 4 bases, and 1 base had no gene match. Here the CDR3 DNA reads TGTGCCAGCAGCTGGACTAGCGGACAAGAGACCCAGTACTTC. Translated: CASSWTSGQETQYF.

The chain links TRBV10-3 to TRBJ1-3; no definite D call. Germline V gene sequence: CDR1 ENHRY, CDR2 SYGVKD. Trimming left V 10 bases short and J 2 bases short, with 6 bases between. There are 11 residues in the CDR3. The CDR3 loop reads CATGPGNTIYF. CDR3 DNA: TGTGCCACCGGGCCTGGAAACACCATATATTTT.

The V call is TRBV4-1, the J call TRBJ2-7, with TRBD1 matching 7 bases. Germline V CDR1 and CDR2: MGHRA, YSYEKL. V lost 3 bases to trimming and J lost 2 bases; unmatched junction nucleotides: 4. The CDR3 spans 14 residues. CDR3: CASSHYRGPYEQYF. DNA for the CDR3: TGCGCCAGCAGCCATTACAGGGGTCCCTACGAGCAGTACTTC.

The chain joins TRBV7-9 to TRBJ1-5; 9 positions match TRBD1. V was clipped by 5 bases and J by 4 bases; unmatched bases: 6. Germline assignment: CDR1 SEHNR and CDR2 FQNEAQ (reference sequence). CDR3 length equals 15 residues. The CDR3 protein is CASSQQGAGNQPQHF. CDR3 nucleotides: TGTGCCAGCAGCCAACAGGGGGCAGGGAATCAGCCCCAGCATTTT.

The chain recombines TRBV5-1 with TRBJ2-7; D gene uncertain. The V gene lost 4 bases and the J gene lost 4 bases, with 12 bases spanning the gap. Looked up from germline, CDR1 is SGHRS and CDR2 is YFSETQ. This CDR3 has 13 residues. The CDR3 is CASSEYSAYEQYF. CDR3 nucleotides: TGCGCCAGCAGCGAGTACAGTGCTTACGAGCAGTACTTC.

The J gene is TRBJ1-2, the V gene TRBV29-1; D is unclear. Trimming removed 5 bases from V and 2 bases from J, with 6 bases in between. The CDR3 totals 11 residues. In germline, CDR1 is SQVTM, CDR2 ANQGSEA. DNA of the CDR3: TGCAGCGTTTCCGAGAACTATGGCTACACCTTC. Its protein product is CSVSENYGYTF.

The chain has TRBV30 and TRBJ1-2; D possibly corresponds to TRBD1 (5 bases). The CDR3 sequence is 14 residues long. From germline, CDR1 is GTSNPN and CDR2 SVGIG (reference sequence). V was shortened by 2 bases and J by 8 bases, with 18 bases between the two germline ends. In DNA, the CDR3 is TGTGCCTGGAGTCCGGCAGGGTATTACCGAGGCTACACCTTC. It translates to CAWSPAGYYRGYTF.

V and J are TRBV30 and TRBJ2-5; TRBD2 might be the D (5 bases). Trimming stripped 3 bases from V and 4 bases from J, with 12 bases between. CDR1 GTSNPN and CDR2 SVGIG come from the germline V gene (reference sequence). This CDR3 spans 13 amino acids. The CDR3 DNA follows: TGTGCCTGGAGCCAGGACGGGGTAGAGACCCAGTACTTC. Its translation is CAWSQDGVETQYF. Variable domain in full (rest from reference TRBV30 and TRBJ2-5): SQTIHQWPATLVQPVGSPLSLECTVEGTSNPNLYWYRQAAGRGLQLLFYSVGIGQISSEVPQNLSASRPQDRQFILSSKKLLLSDSGFYLCAWSQDGVETQYFGPGTRLLVL.

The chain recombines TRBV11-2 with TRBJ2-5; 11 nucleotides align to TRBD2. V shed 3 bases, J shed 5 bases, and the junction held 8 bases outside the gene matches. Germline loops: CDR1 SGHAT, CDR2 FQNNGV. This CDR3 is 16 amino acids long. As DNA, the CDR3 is TGTGCCAGCAGCTTCCCTAGCGGGGGGAGCCGGGAGACCCAGTACTTC. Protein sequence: CASSFPSGGSRETQYF.

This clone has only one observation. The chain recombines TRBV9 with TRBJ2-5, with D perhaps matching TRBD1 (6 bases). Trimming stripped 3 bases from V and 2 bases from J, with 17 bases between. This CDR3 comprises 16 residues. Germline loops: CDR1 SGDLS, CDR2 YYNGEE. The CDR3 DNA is TGTGCCAGCAGCGGCGGAAGGGGACACCTACAAGAGACCCAGTACTTC. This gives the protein CASSGGRGHLQETQYF.

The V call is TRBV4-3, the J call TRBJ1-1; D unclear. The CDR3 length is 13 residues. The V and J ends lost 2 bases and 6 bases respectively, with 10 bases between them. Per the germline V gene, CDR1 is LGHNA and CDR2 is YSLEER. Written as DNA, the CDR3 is TGCGCCAGCAGCCAATATCGCTGGGCTGAAGCTTTCTTT. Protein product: CASSQYRWAEAFF.

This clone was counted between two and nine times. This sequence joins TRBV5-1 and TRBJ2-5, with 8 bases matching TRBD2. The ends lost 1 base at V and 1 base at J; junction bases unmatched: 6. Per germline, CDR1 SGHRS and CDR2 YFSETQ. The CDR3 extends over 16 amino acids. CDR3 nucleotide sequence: TGCGCCAGCAGCTTGATGTTGCGGGGGGCCCAAGAGACCCAGTACTTC. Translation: CASSLMLRGAQETQYF. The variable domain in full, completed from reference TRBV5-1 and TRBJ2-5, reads KAGVTQTPRYLIKTRGQQVTLSCSPISGHRSVSWYQQTPGQGLQFLFEYFSETQRNKGNFPGRFSGRQFSNSRSEMNVSTLELGDSALYLCASSLMLRGAQETQYFGPGTRLLVL.

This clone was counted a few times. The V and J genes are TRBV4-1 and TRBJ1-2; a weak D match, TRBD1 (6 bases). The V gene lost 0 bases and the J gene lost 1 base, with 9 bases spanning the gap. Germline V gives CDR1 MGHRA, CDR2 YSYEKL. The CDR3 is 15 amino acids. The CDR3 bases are TGCGCCAGCAGCCAAGACGGGGGCCTTAACTATGGCTACACCTTC. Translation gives CASSQDGGLNYGYTF.

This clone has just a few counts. As DNA, the CDR3 is TGCGCCAGCAGCCAAGATCCAGGGGCTTCGGCCAAAAACATTCAGTACTTC. Translating it yields CASSQDPGASAKNIQYF. The rearrangement joins TRBV4-1 to TRBJ2-4; weak D call: TRBD1 (6 bases). Germline CDR1 is MGHRA and CDR2 is YSYEKL. The CDR3 covers 17 residues. Trimming removed 0 bases from V and 1 base from J, with 13 bases in between.

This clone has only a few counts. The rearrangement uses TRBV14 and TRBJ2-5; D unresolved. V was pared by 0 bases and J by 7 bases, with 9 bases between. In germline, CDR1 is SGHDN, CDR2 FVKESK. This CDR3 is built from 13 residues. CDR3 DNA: TGTGCCAGCAGCCAAGATTGGGCAATGACCCAGTACTTC. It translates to CASSQDWAMTQYF.

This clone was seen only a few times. CDR3 loop: CATSRDRFRRYEQYF. The CDR3 DNA reads TGTGCCACCAGCAGGGACAGGTTCCGACGTTACGAGCAGTACTTC. The V gene is TRBV15, the J gene TRBJ2-7; TRBD1 aligns across 7 bases. Germline V gene sequence: CDR1 LNHNV, CDR2 YYDKDF (reference sequence). CDR3 length: 15 residues. J gave up 4 bases and V 3 bases, and 9 bases lay outside the gene matches.

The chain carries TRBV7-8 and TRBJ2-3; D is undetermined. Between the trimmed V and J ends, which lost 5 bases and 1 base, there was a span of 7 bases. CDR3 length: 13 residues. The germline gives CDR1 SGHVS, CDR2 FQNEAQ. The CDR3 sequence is CASSADRTDTQYF. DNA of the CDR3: TGTGCCAGCAGCGCGGACCGCACAGATACGCAGTATTTT.

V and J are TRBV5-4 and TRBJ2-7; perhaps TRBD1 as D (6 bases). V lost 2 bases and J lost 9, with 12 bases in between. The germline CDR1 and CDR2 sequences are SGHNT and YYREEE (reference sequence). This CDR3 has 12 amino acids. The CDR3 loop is CASSFDRNGQYF. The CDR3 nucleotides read TGTGCCAGCAGCTTCGACAGGAACGGGCAGTACTTC.

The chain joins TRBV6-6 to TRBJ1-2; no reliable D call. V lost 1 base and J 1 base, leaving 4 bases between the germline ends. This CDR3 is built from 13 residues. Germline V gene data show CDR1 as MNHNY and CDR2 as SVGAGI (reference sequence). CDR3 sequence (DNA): TGTGCCAGCAGTTACTACGTTAACTATGGCTACACCTTC. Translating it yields CASSYYVNYGYTF.

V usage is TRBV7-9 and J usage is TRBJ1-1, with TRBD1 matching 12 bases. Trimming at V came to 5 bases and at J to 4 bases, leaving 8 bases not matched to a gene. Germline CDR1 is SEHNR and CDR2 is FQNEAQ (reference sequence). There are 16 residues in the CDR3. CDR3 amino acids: CASSPLGQGASTEAFF. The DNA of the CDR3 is TGTGCCAGCAGCCCTTTGGGACAGGGGGCGTCCACTGAAGCTTTCTTT.

The CDR3: CSVAHSGANVLTF. Written as DNA, the CDR3 is TGCAGCGTCGCTCACTCTGGGGCCAACGTCCTGACTTTC. The V call is TRBV29-1, the J call TRBJ2-6, with no clear D. V lost 6 bases and J 0 bases, leaving 6 bases between the germline ends. This CDR3 has 13 amino acids. In germline, CDR1 is SQVTM, CDR2 ANQGSEA. Variable domain in full (rest from reference TRBV29-1 and TRBJ2-6): SAVISQKPSRDICQRGTSLTIQCQVDSQVTMMFWYRQQPGQSLTLIATANQGSEATYESGFVIDKFPISRPNLTFSTLTVSNMSPEDSSIYLCSVAHSGANVLTFGAGSRLTVL.

CDR3 residues: CASRSNGGTDTQYF. The CDR3 DNA follows: TGTGCCAGCAGAAGCAACGGGGGCACAGATACGCAGTATTTT. This sequence joins TRBV2 and TRBJ2-3, with D possibly TRBD2 on 5 matching bases. Looked up from germline, CDR1 is SNHLY and CDR2 is FYNNEI. The CDR3 contains 14 residues. V was cut by 6 bases and J by 1 base, with 11 bases left in between. The full variable domain, in which reference TRBV2 and TRBJ2-3 provide the parts outside the CDR3, is EPEVTQTPSHQVTQMGQEVILRCVPISNHLYFYWYRQILGQKVEFLVSFYNNEISEKSEIFDDQFSVERPDGSNFTLKIRSTKLEDSAMYFCASRSNGGTDTQYFGPGTRLTVL.

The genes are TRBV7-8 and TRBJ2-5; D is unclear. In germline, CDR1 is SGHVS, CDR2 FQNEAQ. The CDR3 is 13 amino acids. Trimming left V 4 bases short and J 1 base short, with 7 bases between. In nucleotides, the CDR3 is TGTGCCAGCAGCTCACTCCGCCAAGAGACCCAGTACTTC. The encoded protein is CASSSLRQETQYF.

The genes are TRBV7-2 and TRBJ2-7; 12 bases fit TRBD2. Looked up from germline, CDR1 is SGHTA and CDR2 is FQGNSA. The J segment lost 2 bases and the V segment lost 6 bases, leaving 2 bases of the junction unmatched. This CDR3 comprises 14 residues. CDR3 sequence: CASRPSGGAYEQYF. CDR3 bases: TGTGCCAGCAGACCTAGCGGGGGGGCCTACGAGCAGTACTTC.

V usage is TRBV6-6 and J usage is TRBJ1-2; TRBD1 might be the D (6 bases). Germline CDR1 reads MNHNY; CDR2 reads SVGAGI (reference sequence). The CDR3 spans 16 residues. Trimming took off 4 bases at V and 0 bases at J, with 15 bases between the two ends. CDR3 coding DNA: TGTGCCAGCAGTTCCATTACAGGGAGGACTAACTATGGCTACACCTTC. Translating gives CASSSITGRTNYGYTF.